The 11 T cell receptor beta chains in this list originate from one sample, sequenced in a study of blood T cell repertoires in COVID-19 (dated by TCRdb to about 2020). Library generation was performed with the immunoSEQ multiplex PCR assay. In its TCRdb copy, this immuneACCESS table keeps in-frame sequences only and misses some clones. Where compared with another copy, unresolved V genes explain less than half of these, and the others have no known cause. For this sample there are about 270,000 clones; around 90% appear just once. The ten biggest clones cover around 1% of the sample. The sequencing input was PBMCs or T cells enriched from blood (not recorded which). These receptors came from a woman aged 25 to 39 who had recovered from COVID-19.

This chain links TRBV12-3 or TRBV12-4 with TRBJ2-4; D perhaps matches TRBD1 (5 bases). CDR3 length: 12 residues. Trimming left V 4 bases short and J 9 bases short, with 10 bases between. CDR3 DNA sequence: TGTGCCAGCAGTTGGACACGTGGCATTCAGTACTTC. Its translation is CASSWTRGIQYF.

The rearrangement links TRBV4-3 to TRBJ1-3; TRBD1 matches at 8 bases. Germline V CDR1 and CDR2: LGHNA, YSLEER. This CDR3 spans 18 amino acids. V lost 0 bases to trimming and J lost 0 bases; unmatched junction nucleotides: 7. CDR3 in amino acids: CASSQDPPGTGSGNTIYF. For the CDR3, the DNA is TGCGCCAGCAGCCAAGACCCACCCGGGACAGGCTCTGGAAACACCATATATTTT.

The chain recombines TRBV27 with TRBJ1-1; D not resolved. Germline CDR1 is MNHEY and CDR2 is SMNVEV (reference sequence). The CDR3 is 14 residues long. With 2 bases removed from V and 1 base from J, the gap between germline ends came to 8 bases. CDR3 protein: CASSLVAENTEAFF. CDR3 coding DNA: TGTGCCAGCAGTTTAGTAGCAGAGAACACTGAAGCTTTCTTT.

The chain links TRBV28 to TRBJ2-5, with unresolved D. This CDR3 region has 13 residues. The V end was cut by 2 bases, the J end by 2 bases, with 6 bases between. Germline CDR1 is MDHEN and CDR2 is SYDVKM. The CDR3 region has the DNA TGTGCCAGCAGTTTACTGACACAAGAGACCCAGTACTTC. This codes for CASSLLTQETQYF.

This CDR3 is CASMYRDRGPTGTGELFF. CDR3 DNA: TGTGCCAGCATGTACCGGGACAGGGGGCCTACTGGGACCGGGGAGCTGTTTTTT. This sequence joins TRBV7-9 and TRBJ2-2, with 12 nucleotides matching TRBD1. In germline, CDR1 is SEHNR, CDR2 FQNEAQ (reference sequence). Losses at the gene ends were 7 bases for V and 5 bases for J; bases not matched to a gene: 14. This CDR3 region has 18 residues.

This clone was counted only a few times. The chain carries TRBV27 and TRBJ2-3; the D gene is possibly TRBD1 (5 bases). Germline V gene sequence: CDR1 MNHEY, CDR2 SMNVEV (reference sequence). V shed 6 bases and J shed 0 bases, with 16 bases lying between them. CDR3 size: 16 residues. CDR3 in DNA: TGTGCCAGCAGCCTAAGGATGGGGCTTAGCACAGATACGCAGTATTTT. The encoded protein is CASSLRMGLSTDTQYF.

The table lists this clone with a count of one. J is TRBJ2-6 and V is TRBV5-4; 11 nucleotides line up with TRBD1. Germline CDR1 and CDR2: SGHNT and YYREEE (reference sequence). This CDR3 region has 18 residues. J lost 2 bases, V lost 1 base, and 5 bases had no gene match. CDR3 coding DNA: TGTGCCAGCAGCTTGTCCGGACAGGGGGCGCCTGGGGCCAACGTCCTGACTTTC. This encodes CASSLSGQGAPGANVLTF.

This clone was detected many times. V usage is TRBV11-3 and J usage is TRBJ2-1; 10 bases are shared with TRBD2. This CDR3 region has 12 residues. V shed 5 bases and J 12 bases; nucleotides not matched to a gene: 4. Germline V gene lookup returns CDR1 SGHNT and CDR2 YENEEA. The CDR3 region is CASSLLAGPQFF. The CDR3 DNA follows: TGTGCCAGCAGCCTACTAGCGGGACCGCAGTTCTTC.

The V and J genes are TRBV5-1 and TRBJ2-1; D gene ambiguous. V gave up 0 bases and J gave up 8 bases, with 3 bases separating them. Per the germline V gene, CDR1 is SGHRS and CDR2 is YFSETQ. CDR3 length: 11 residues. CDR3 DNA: TGCGCCAGCAGCTTGGAGCATGAGCAGTTCTTC. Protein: CASSLEHEQFF.

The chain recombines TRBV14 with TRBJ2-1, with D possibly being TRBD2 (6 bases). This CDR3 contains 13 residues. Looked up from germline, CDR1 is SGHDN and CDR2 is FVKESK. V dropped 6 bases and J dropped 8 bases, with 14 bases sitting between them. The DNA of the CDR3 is TGTGCCAGCAGAAAGGGAGGTAAGGATGAGCAGTTCTTC. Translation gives CASRKGGKDEQFF.

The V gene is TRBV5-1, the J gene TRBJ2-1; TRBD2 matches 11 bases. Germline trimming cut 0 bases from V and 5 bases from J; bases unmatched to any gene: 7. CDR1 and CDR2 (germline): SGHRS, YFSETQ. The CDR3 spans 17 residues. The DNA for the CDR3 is TGCGCCAGCAGCTTGGGACTAGCGGGATTTCGGAACAATGAGCAGTTCTTC. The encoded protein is CASSLGLAGFRNNEQFF.